These 2 T cell receptor beta chains were sequenced from one sample in a study of blood T cell repertoires in COVID-19 (TCRdb year 2020). Receptor amplification or capture employed the immunoSEQ multiplex PCR assay. The source is immuneACCESS, and TCRdb retained only in-frame sequences with V and J called. Part of the clones is not carried over; for the studies checked, unresolved V genes explain less than half of this, and the remainder is unexplained. The sample data list about 240,000 clones, and around nine tenths of these were observed just once. 5.5% to 9% of the sample rests with the top ten. Sequenced input: peripheral blood. Every receptor here comes from a woman in her 70s with active or convalescent COVID-19.

The CDR3 region is CASSYTDPRVYGYTF. As DNA, the CDR3 is TGTGCCAGCAGCTACACCGACCCCAGGGTTTATGGCTACACCTTC. V gene TRBV5-5 combines with J gene TRBJ1-2, with D possibly being TRBD1 (5 bases). The length of the CDR3 is 15 residues. Germline V CDR1 and CDR2: SGHKS, YYEKEE (reference sequence). The ends were cut back, 3 bases at V and 5 bases at J, with 17 bases in the middle.

This chain uses TRBV29-1 with TRBJ1-3; D call uncertain. Looked up from germline, CDR1 is SQVTM and CDR2 is ANQGSEA. V lost 2 bases, J lost 7 bases, and 9 bases lay in between. This CDR3 spans 12 amino acids. As DNA, the CDR3 is TGCAGCGTTGAACCCAATTTGAACACCATATATTTT. Its protein is CSVEPNLNTIYF.